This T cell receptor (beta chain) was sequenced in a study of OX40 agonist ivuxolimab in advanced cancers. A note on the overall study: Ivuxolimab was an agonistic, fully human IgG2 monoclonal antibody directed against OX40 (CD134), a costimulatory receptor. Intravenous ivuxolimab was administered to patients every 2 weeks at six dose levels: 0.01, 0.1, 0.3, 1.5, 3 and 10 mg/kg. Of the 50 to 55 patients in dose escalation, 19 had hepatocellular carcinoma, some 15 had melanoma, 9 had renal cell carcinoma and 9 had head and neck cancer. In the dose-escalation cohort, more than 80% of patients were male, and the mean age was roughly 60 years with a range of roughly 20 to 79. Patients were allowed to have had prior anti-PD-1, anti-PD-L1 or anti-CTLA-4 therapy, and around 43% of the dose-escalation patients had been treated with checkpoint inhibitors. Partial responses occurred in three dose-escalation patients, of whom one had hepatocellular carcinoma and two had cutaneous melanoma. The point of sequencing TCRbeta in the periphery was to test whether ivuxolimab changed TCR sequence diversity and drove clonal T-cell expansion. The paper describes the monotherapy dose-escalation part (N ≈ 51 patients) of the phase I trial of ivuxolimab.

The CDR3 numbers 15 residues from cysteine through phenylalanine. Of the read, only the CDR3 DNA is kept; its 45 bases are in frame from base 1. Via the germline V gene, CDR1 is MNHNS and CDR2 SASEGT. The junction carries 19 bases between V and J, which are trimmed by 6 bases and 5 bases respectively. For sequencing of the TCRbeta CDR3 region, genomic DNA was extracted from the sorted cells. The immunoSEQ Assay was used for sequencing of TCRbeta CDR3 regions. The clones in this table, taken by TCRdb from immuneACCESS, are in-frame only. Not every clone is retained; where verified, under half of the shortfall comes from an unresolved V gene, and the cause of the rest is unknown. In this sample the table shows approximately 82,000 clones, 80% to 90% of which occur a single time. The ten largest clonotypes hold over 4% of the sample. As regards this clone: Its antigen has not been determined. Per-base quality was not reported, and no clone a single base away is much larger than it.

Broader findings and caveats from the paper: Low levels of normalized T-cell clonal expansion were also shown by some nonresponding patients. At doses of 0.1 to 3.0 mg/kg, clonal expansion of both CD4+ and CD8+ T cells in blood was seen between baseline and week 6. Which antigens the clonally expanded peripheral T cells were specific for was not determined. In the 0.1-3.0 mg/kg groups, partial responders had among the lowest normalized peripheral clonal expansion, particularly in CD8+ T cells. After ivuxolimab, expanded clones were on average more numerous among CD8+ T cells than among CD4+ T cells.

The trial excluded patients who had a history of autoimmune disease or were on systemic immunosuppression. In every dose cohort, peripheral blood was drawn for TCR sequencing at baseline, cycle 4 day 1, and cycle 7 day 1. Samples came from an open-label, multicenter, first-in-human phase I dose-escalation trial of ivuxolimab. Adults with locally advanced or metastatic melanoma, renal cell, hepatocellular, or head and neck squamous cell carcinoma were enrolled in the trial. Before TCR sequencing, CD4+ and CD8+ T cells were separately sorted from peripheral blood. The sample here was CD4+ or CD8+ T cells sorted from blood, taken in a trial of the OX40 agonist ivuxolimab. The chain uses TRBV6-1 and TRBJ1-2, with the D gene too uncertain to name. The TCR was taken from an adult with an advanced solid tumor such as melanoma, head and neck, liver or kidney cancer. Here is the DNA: TGTGCCAGCAGCGAACCGGGCCAGTTCCCTTATGGCTACACCTTC. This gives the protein CASSEPGQFPYGYTF.